A single sample is the source of the 28 T cell receptor beta chains below, sequenced in a study of blood T cell repertoires in COVID-19. Generated by immunoSEQ multiplex PCR, the TCRdb table keeps only in-frame clones and is missing some. The profile shows 65,000 to 90,000 clones, 75% to 90% of them singletons. The sample was peripheral blood. All receptors derive from a man aged 80 or over with COVID-19, enrolled during active disease.

About this clone itself: Other DNA sequences within the sample encode an identical CDR3. J is TRBJ1-2 and V is TRBV7-9; D gene uncertain. Germline V gene lookup returns CDR1 SEHNR and CDR2 FQNEAQ (reference sequence). The CDR3 spans 12 residues. V lost 2 bases and J 2 bases, leaving 3 bases between the germline ends. The CDR3 nucleotides read TGTGCCAGCAGCTTAAGCAACTATGGCTACACCTTC. Protein: CASSLSNYGYTF.

J is TRBJ1-4 and V is TRBV3-1 (or the pseudogene TRBV3-2); D ambiguous. The CDR3 is 15 residues long. Germline V gene sequence: CDR1 LGHDT, CDR2 YNNKEL (reference sequence). Trimming removed 3 bases from V and 0 bases from J, with 8 bases in between. CDR3 sequence reads: CASSQDFATNEKLFF. The CDR3, as DNA: TGTGCCAGCAGCCAGGACTTTGCAACTAATGAAAAACTGTTTTTT.

This rearrangement joins TRBV27 to TRBJ2-7; 8 bases align to TRBD1. In germline, CDR1 is MNHEY, CDR2 SMNVEV (reference sequence). V was pared by 5 bases and J by 3 bases, with 9 bases of the junction left unmatched. The CDR3 sequence is 15 residues long. The DNA for the CDR3 is TGTGCCAGCAGTACACGGCAGGGGGCCTACTACGAGCAGTACTTC. Its protein is CASSTRQGAYYEQYF.

The gene calls are TRBV25-1 and TRBJ2-1; TRBD1 is a possible D gene (5 bases). Trimming took off 4 bases at V and 13 bases at J, with 14 bases between the two ends. The CDR3 extends over 12 amino acids. Germline V lookup: CDR1 MGHDK, CDR2 SYGVNS. DNA of the CDR3: TGTGCCAGCAGTGCCCAGGGCTCCAAACAGTTCTTC. It yields the protein CASSAQGSKQFF.

The rearrangement uses TRBV3-1 (or the pseudogene TRBV3-2) and TRBJ1-1; TRBD1 aligns across 7 bases. Per germline, CDR1 LGHDT and CDR2 YNNKEL (reference sequence). Trimming removed 4 bases from V and 3 bases from J; junction bases left unmatched: 8. The CDR3 sequence is 15 residues long. CDR3 bases: TGTGCCAGCAGCCCAGGGGGGTTGGGGGACACTGAAGCTTTCTTT. It codes for CASSPGGLGDTEAFF.

This clone was counted once. V usage is TRBV19 and J usage is TRBJ1-2, with TRBD1 matching 7 bases. The V segment lost 4 bases and the J segment 3 bases; nucleotides outside the gene matches: 5. The germline V gene has CDR1 LNHDA and CDR2 SQIVND (reference sequence). This CDR3 spans 14 amino acids. CDR3 in DNA: TGTGCCAGTAGTAACCGACAGGGCTACTATGGCTACACCTTC. This translates into CASSNRQGYYGYTF.

The chain combines TRBV28 with TRBJ1-6; 7 nucleotides align to TRBD1. With V trimmed by 0 bases and J by 0 bases, 8 bases remained unmatched. Germline V gene data show CDR1 as MDHEN and CDR2 as SYDVKM. The CDR3 runs to 19 residues. Written as DNA, the CDR3 is TGTGCCAGCAGTTTATGGGAAATGGGACAGAGCTCCTATAATTCACCCCTCCACTTT. Its protein product is CASSLWEMGQSSYNSPLHF.

This sequence joins TRBV6-6 and TRBJ2-5; 9 bases are shared with TRBD1. This CDR3 comprises 15 residues. V was clipped by 4 bases and J by 4 bases; unmatched bases: 7. From germline, CDR1 is MNHNY and CDR2 SVGAGI (reference sequence). CDR3 in DNA: TGTGCCAGCAGTTGGGGACAGGGAAAAACAGAGACCCAGTACTTC. It is translated as CASSWGQGKTETQYF.

V is TRBV9 and J is TRBJ1-4, with TRBD1 as a possible D gene (6 bases). The germline CDR1 and CDR2 sequences are SGDLS and YYNGEE. The CDR3 extends over 15 amino acids. Trimming pared 4 bases from V and 5 bases from J, leaving 15 bases between. The CDR3 spells CASSLTGRGNEKLFF. The DNA of the CDR3 is TGTGCCAGCAGCTTAACGGGCAGGGGCAATGAAAAACTGTTTTTT.

V usage is TRBV7-2 and J usage is TRBJ2-3; D possibly corresponds to TRBD2 (6 bases). V was trimmed by 8 bases and J by 2 bases, leaving 17 bases between them. CDR1 and CDR2 from the germline V gene are SGHTA and FQGNSA. The CDR3 is 15 amino acids. CDR3 bases: TGTGCCAGCTCTTACTCGGGGGTTGTCACAGATACGCAGTATTTT. Translating gives CASSYSGVVTDTQYF.

The rearrangement links TRBV6-4 to TRBJ1-3; tentatively, D is TRBD1 (6 bases). V was clipped by 10 bases and J by 1 base, with 17 bases between them. Looked up from germline, CDR1 is MRHNA and CDR2 is SNTAGT. The CDR3 consists of 15 residues. The CDR3 bases are TGTGCCATCGTTATCGGGGGGCATTCTGGAAACACCATATATTTT. It encodes CAIVIGGHSGNTIYF.

The chain employs TRBV10-1 and TRBJ1-5; TRBD1 aligns across 8 bases. V was pared by 9 bases and J by 0 bases, with 13 bases of the junction left unmatched. The CDR3 totals 17 residues. Germline lookup yields CDR1 WNHNN and CDR2 SYGVQD (reference sequence). CDR3: CARTRDRPLYSNQPQHF. DNA for the CDR3: TGCGCCAGGACCCGGGACAGGCCCCTATATAGCAATCAGCCCCAGCATTTT.

In DNA, the CDR3 is TGTGCCAGCAGTTATCTGTGGCTTGATAACACCGGGGAGCTGTTTTTT. Amino acid sequence: CASSYLWLDNTGELFF. V is TRBV6-5 and J is TRBJ2-2; D is unclear. The CDR3 length is 16 residues. Trimming stripped 3 bases from V and 2 bases from J, with 13 bases between. From germline, CDR1 is MNHEY and CDR2 SVGAGI.

Judged by abundance, this clone is medium-sized. This sequence joins TRBV5-6 and TRBJ2-7; D is unresolved. Between the trimmed V and J ends, which lost 3 bases and 5 bases, there was a span of 12 bases. Germline V gene data show CDR1 as SGHDT and CDR2 as YYEEEE. This CDR3 region has 13 residues. The CDR3 loop is CASSWATVNEQYF. In DNA form, the CDR3 reads TGTGCCAGCAGCTGGGCGACGGTCAACGAGCAGTACTTC.

CDR3 nucleotides: TGCGCCAGCACCGAGGGGGCTTATGGCTACACCTTC. Translation gives CASTEGAYGYTF. The chain is built from TRBV5-1 and TRBJ1-2; TRBD1 matches at 7 bases. CDR1 is SGHRS and CDR2 is YFSETQ in the germline V gene. The CDR3 length is 12 residues. V shed 6 bases and J 5 bases; nucleotides not matched to a gene: 4.

The genes are TRBV7-3 and TRBJ2-6; D is ambiguous. V shed 4 bases and J shed 2 bases, with 9 bases lying between them. CDR1 and CDR2 (germline): SGHTA, FQGTGA. CDR3 length: 15 residues. The CDR3 nucleotides are TGTGCCAGCAGCTCTACGAACGCTGGGGCCAACGTCCTGACTTTC. Translating gives CASSSTNAGANVLTF.

CDR3 in DNA: TGTGCCAGCAGCTCCCAGCTAGCGGGGGGTTACGAGCAGTACTTC. Translation: CASSSQLAGGYEQYF. This rearrangement joins TRBV5-5 to TRBJ2-7; 11 bases are a match to TRBD2. The CDR3 runs to 15 residues. The junction had 6 bases not matched to a gene; V was cut back by 3 bases and J by 4 bases. Germline V CDR1 and CDR2: SGHKS, YYEKEE (reference sequence).

The V call is TRBV13, the J call TRBJ2-1, with D possibly matching TRBD2 (6 bases). V was cut by 0 bases and J by 2 bases, with 11 bases left in between. The CDR3 spans 16 residues. Germline CDR1 is PRHDT and CDR2 is FYEKMQ (reference sequence). The CDR3 spells CASSLGLTGAYNEQFF. The DNA for the CDR3 is TGTGCCAGCAGCTTAGGCCTGACGGGGGCCTACAATGAGCAGTTCTTC.

The V call is TRBV11-3, the J call TRBJ2-1; 9 nucleotides line up with TRBD2. The CDR3 is 15 amino acids. V lost 2 bases, J lost 4 bases, and 3 bases stayed unmatched. Germline V gene lookup returns CDR1 SGHNT and CDR2 YENEEA. Here the CDR3 reads CASSLLRGGYNEQFF. The CDR3 DNA sequence: TGTGCCAGCAGCTTACTGCGGGGGGGGTACAATGAGCAGTTCTTC. Drawing the rest from reference TRBV11-3 and TRBJ2-1, the complete variable domain is EAGVVQSPRYKIIEKKQPVAFWCNPISGHNTLYWYLQNLGQGPELLIRYENEEAVDDSQLPKDRFSAERLKGVDSTLKIQPAELGDSAVYLCASSLLRGGYNEQFFGPGTRLTVL.

This sequence joins TRBV6-5 and TRBJ1-2, with D possibly TRBD1 on 5 matching bases. Germline V gives CDR1 MNHEY, CDR2 SVGAGI. The V and J ends lost 2 bases and 4 bases respectively, with 11 bases between them. The CDR3 spans 14 residues. The CDR3 loop reads CASSYRLGGYGYTF. The DNA of the CDR3 is TGTGCCAGCAGTTACCGACTGGGGGGCTATGGCTACACCTTC.

In this sample, this clone turned up once. This chain uses TRBV6-6 with TRBJ1-3; D is ambiguous. The V gene lost 6 bases and the J gene lost 4 bases, with 7 bases spanning the gap. The length of the CDR3 is 12 residues. The germline gives CDR1 MNHNY, CDR2 SVGAGI (reference sequence). CDR3 coding DNA: TGTGCCAGCAGCCCTCAGGGAAACACCATATATTTT. This codes for CASSPQGNTIYF.

The V and J genes are TRBV7-9 and TRBJ1-5; 8 bases map to TRBD1. This CDR3 has 15 amino acids. The germline CDR1 and CDR2 sequences are SEHNR and FQNEAQ (reference sequence). Unmatched junction bases numbered 4, after V lost 1 base and J lost 5 bases. The CDR3 is CASSLGSGGDQPQHF. In DNA, the CDR3 is TGTGCCAGCAGCTTAGGGTCAGGGGGCGATCAGCCCCAGCATTTT.

The V and J genes are TRBV6-5 and TRBJ1-1, with TRBD1 as a possible D gene (6 bases). Trimming cost V 6 bases and J 5 bases, with 16 bases left between them. Germline V gene data show CDR1 as MNHEY and CDR2 as SVGAGI. The CDR3 has 14 residues. CDR3 sequence reads: CASRKDSSGTEAFF. CDR3 nucleotide sequence: TGTGCCAGCAGGAAGGACAGTTCGGGAACTGAAGCTTTCTTT.

V gene TRBV14 combines with J gene TRBJ2-5; weak D call: TRBD2 (6 bases). V shed 4 bases and J shed 1 base, with 7 bases lying between them. In germline, CDR1 is SGHDN, CDR2 FVKESK. The CDR3 totals 13 residues. This CDR3 reads CASSRGLQETQYF. The CDR3, as DNA: TGTGCCAGCAGCCGGGGACTCCAAGAGACCCAGTACTTC.

V and J are TRBV7-3 and TRBJ2-1; 7 positions agree with TRBD2. The ends lost 5 bases at V and 6 bases at J; junction bases unmatched: 4. CDR1 and CDR2 (germline): SGHTA, FQGTGA. The CDR3 consists of 13 residues. The CDR3 bases are TGTGCCAGCAGCCCCTCTAGCGGCAATGAGCAGTTCTTC. Translated: CASSPSSGNEQFF.

The rearrangement links TRBV9 to TRBJ1-4, with 7 positions matching TRBD1. CDR3 length equals 15 residues. Germline CDR1 and CDR2: SGDLS and YYNGEE. With 0 bases clipped from V and 8 bases from J, the junction kept 7 bases outside the gene matches. CDR3 sequence: CASSVAAQGYEKLFF. The CDR3 coding sequence is TGTGCCAGCAGCGTAGCTGCACAGGGGTACGAAAAACTGTTTTTT.

CDR3 sequence reads: CASSRVQAPNGYTF. DNA for the CDR3: TGTGCCAGCAGCCGCGTCCAGGCCCCTAATGGCTACACCTTC. The rearrangement joins TRBV7-2 to TRBJ1-2; the D is unclear. Germline V lookup: CDR1 SGHTA, CDR2 FQGNSA. CDR3 length: 14 amino acids. Trimming removed 5 bases from V and 6 bases from J, with 16 bases in between.

A single count supports this clone. This chain joins TRBV6-5 and TRBJ1-1, with unresolved D. Trimming took off 6 bases at V and 1 base at J, with 9 bases between the two ends. Looked up from germline, CDR1 is MNHEY and CDR2 is SVGAGI. The CDR3 extends over 13 amino acids. The CDR3 is CASRTSGNTEAFF. The CDR3 coding sequence is TGTGCCAGCAGGACCTCAGGGAACACTGAAGCTTTCTTT.